This T cell receptor (beta chain) was captured by sequencing in a study of blood T cell repertoires in COVID-19. The CDR3 contains 12 residues. Trimming shortened V by 3 bases and J by 6 bases, and 8 bases separated the two germline ends. CDR1 KGHSH and CDR2 LQKENI come from the germline V gene. Libraries were prepared by immunoSEQ multiplex PCR; TCRdb keeps only in-frame clonotypes and omits some of them. The data hold some 70,000 clones, with about 91% observed a single time. Sequencing used peripheral blood. The clonotype was recovered from a woman aged 70 to 79 with acute or convalescent COVID-19. The rearrangement uses TRBV18 and TRBJ1-1; the D gene is possibly TRBD1 (5 bases). The DNA for the CDR3 is TGTGCCAGCTCACCGGGGGGGTCTGAAGCTTTCTTT. It specifies CASSPGGSEAFF.